This T cell receptor beta chain was captured in a study of neurological immune-mediated disorders. A remark on this clonotype: Its target is unknown.

V was pared by 3 bases and J by 4 bases, with 5 bases of the junction left unmatched. Germline CDR1 and CDR2: SGHKS and YYEKEE (reference sequence). The CDR3 length is 17 residues. Sequencing of 15-18 subjects in each run yielded over 170 million TCR-beta sequences. TCRdb called the 5' RACE reads again in MiXCR, with one record for every CDR3 protein. The sample holds about 49,000 distinct CDR3 sequences, more than 8% seen once. Study results and caveats: HTLV-1-associated myelopathy had the most TCR clonal expansion, whereas multiple sclerosis had the least (lower than in healthy controls).

Time point specified: longitudinal time-point 1 (baseline). The chain employs TRBV5-5 and TRBJ2-1; 15 bases are a match to TRBD2. This TCR came from a woman aged 40 to 50 in good health. The sequencing sample was made of PBMCs. The CDR3 here is CASSSGLAGGRYNEQFF. The CDR3 DNA follows: TGTGCCAGCAGCTCAGGACTAGCGGGGGGGCGGTACAATGAGCAGTTCTTC. Based on the CDR3 plus reference TRBV5-5 and TRBJ2-1, the full variable domain is DAGVTQSPTHLIKTRGQQVTLRCSPISGHKSVSWYQQVLGQGPQFIFQYYEKEERGRGNFPDRFSARQFPNYSSELNVNALLLGDSALYLCASSSGLAGGRYNEQFFGPGTRLTVL.